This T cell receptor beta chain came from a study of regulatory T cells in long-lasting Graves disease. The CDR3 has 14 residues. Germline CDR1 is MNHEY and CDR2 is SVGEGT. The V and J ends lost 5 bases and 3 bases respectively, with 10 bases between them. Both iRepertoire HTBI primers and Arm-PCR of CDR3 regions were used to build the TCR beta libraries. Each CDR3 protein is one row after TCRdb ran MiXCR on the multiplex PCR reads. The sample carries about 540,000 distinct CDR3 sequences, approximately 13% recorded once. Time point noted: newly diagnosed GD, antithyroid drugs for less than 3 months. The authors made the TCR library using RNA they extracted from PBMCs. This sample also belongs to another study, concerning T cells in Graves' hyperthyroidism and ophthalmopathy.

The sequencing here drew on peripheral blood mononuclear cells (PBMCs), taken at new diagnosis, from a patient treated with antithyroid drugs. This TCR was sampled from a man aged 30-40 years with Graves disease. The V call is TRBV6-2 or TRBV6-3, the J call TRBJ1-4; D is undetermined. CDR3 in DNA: TGTGCCAGCAGTCCGCGGCCGGCTAATGAAAAACTGTTTTTT. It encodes CASSPRPANEKLFF.